The 18 T cell receptor beta chains below were found in one sample sequenced in a study of blood T cells in healthy people across ages (dated by TCRdb to between 2015 and 2016). To prepare the library, 5' RACE was applied. Sequencing relied on an Illumina HiSeq 2500. The second PCR ran for about 6 to 11 cycles and used a J-beta primer mix along with a sample-barcoded 5' primer. TCRdb redid the processing of the public reads, applying fastp at Q25 and MiXCR, and retained in-frame beta chains. Rows are combined by CDR3 protein, so each entry shows the most common genes and DNA. The sample has about 1.6 million distinct CDR3 sequences on record, 34% of them singletons. The ten largest clonotypes hold approximately 10% of the sample. Sequenced input: blood. These receptors were collected from a woman aged 25 to 39 in good health.

The count of this clonotype is one. V is TRBV6-1 and J is TRBJ2-1, with TRBD2 matching 7 bases. J lost 8 bases, V lost 2 bases, and 12 bases had no gene match. This CDR3 region has 16 residues. Germline V gene lookup returns CDR1 MNHNS and CDR2 SASEGT. Here the CDR3 reads CASSERGSGLGDEQFF. The CDR3 coding sequence is TGTGCCAGCAGTGAACGGGGTAGCGGGCTGGGAGATGAGCAGTTCTTC.

The chain links TRBV2 to TRBJ2-1; D is uncertain. Near its end, the DNA agrees better with TRBJ2-7, so the J call may be wrong. The CDR3 is 14 amino acids. CDR1 is SNHLY and CDR2 is FYNNEI in the germline V gene. This CDR3 is CASSEEAMLGEQYF. The DNA of the CDR3 is TGTGCCAGCAGTGAAGAAGCAATGCTGGGCGAGCAGTACTTC.

The sample holds a few counts of this clonotype. The chain employs TRBV29-1 and TRBJ2-3, with 8 bases that match TRBD1. The CDR3 is 15 amino acids. Looked up from germline, CDR1 is SQVTM and CDR2 is ANQGSEA. The junction had 16 bases not matched to a gene; V was cut back by 7 bases and J by 7 bases. The CDR3 DNA reads TGCAGCGCCCCCCGGACAGGGAATTTCGTAAATACGCAGTATTTT. As protein: CSAPRTGNFVNTQYF.

This clonotype has just a few counts. The V and J genes are TRBV5-6 and TRBJ2-3; 10 bases agree with TRBD2. The CDR3 totals 15 residues. Germline V gene data show CDR1 as SGHDT and CDR2 as YYEEEE. Germline trimming cut 1 base from V and 4 bases from J; bases unmatched to any gene: 3. In DNA, the CDR3 is TGTGCCAGCAGCTTGCCTAGCGGGGGACCAGATACGCAGTATTTT. Amino acids: CASSLPSGGPDTQYF.

Only a few counts were recorded for this clonotype. V usage is TRBV6-1 and J usage is TRBJ1-5; D is perhaps TRBD1 (5 bases). V was shortened by 2 bases and J by 0 bases, with 14 bases between the two germline ends. The CDR3 length is 17 residues. The germline CDR1 and CDR2 sequences are MNHNS and SASEGT. The CDR3 DNA reads as TGTGCCAGCAGTGAACAGGGAGGAGGGTATAGCAATCAGCCCCAGCATTTT. This sequence encodes CASSEQGGGYSNQPQHF.

The rearrangement uses TRBV5-1 and TRBJ2-5, with TRBD1 identical over 7 bases. This CDR3 is 14 amino acids long. Per the germline V gene, CDR1 is SGHRS and CDR2 is YFSETQ. The J segment lost 7 bases and the V segment lost 4 bases, leaving 10 bases of the junction unmatched. CDR3 nucleotides: TGCGCCAGCAGCACAGGGGACCAGAGAGGGACCCAGTACTTC. Translation: CASSTGDQRGTQYF.

The chain is built from TRBV20-1 and TRBJ1-1, with TRBD1 identical over 8 bases. The CDR3 length is 16 residues. Trimming at V came to 0 bases and at J to 5 bases, leaving 11 bases not matched to a gene. Germline lookup yields CDR1 DFQATT and CDR2 SNEGSKA (reference sequence). The CDR3 loop reads CSARDALRGQETEAFF. The CDR3 DNA reads TGCAGTGCTAGAGATGCCCTCAGGGGGCAGGAGACTGAAGCTTTCTTT.

This chain uses TRBV10-1 with TRBJ2-5; D unclear. Germline values: CDR1 WNHNN, CDR2 SYGVQD (reference sequence). CDR3 length: 11 residues. V was pared by 5 bases and J by 12 bases, with 13 bases between. This CDR3 is CASSWDPPEYF. Written as DNA, the CDR3 is TGCGCCAGCAGTTGGGATCCGCCTGAGTACTTC.

In its sample, this clonotype was seen a few times. This chain uses TRBV4-1 with TRBJ2-7, with 9 bases matching TRBD2. Germline-derived CDR1 and CDR2 are MGHRA and YSYEKL. With 3 bases clipped from V and 2 bases from J, the junction kept 17 bases outside the gene matches. The CDR3 has 19 amino acids. CDR3: CASSHRDGGGASGTYEQYF. As DNA, the CDR3 is TGCGCCAGCAGCCACAGGGACGGAGGGGGGGCTAGCGGGACCTACGAGCAGTACTTC.

This clonotype has just a few counts. The chain links TRBV2 to TRBJ2-1, with D possibly being TRBD2 (7 bases). V was clipped by 7 bases and J by 6 bases, with 22 bases between them. Looked up from germline, CDR1 is SNHLY and CDR2 is FYNNEI. The CDR3 length is 16 residues. The CDR3 loop is CASIRGGGRGGNEQFF. Written as DNA, the CDR3 is TGTGCCAGCATTCGAGGGGGGGGCAGGGGAGGCAATGAGCAGTTCTTC.

This clonotype came up a few times. The chain carries TRBV7-8 and TRBJ2-4; a possible D gene is TRBD2 (5 bases). Germline V gene lookup returns CDR1 SGHVS and CDR2 FQNEAQ. V was shortened by 5 bases and J by 2 bases, with 10 bases between the two germline ends. The CDR3 has 14 residues. CDR3 nucleotide sequence: TGTGCCAGCAGCGCCCTAGCTTCCAAAAACATTCAGTACTTC. This sequence encodes CASSALASKNIQYF. The variable domain in full, with the rest retrieved from reference TRBV7-8 and TRBJ2-4, is GAGVSQSPRYKVAKRGQDVALRCDPISGHVSLFWYQQALGQGPEFLTYFQNEAQLDKSGLPSDRFFAERPEGSVSTLKIQRTQQEDSAVYLCASSALASKNIQYFGAGTRLSVL.

The J gene is TRBJ2-1, the V gene TRBV5-1; TRBD1 is a possible D gene (6 bases). The V gene's germline CDR1 is SGHRS and CDR2 YFSETQ. V lost 1 base and J lost 7, with 18 bases in between. This CDR3 is built from 16 residues. The CDR3 region is CASSLWSRGGGNEQFF. The CDR3 DNA follows: TGCGCCAGCAGCTTGTGGTCCCGAGGGGGTGGGAATGAGCAGTTCTTC.

This rearrangement joins TRBV12-3 or TRBV12-4 to TRBJ1-1; tentatively, D is TRBD1 (6 bases). This CDR3 is 14 amino acids long. Trimming shortened V by 4 bases and J by 2 bases, and 11 bases separated the two germline ends. CDR3 in amino acids: CASSCSGANTEAFF. The CDR3 region has the DNA TGTGCCAGCAGTTGTTCAGGGGCCAACACTGAAGCTTTCTTT.

The chain employs TRBV6-6 and TRBJ2-5; D perhaps matches TRBD2 (5 bases). This CDR3 has 13 amino acids. Germline V gene sequence: CDR1 MNHNY, CDR2 SVGAGI (reference sequence). V was shortened by 7 bases and J by 11 bases, with 20 bases between the two germline ends. The CDR3 bases are TGTGCCAGCAACACGGAAAGGGCGGGTGAGCAGTACTTC. Its translation: CASNTERAGEQYF.

J is TRBJ2-1 and V is TRBV29-1; 10 positions agree with TRBD2. Germline V gene sequence: CDR1 SQVTM, CDR2 ANQGSEA. J gave up 4 bases and V 7 bases, and 7 bases lay outside the gene matches. This CDR3 is 14 amino acids long. The CDR3 DNA sequence: TGCAGCGGTGGTCTAGCGGGAGAATACAATGAGCAGTTCTTC. Protein: CSGGLAGEYNEQFF.

This clonotype has just one count. CDR3 DNA sequence: TGTGCCAGTAGTTTAACCAAAGGCCGCATCGGGGAGACCCAGTACTTC. Amino acid sequence: CASSLTKGRIGETQYF. The V call is TRBV19, the J call TRBJ2-5; D call uncertain. Trimming stripped 5 bases from V and 5 bases from J, with 21 bases between. This CDR3 region has 16 residues. From germline, CDR1 is LNHDA and CDR2 SQIVND (reference sequence).

This rearrangement joins TRBV20-1 to TRBJ2-3; D perhaps matches TRBD2 (6 bases). The CDR3 totals 16 residues. The germline V and J ends were trimmed by 3 bases and 4 bases, with 20 bases remaining between them. Per the germline V gene, CDR1 is DFQATT and CDR2 is SNEGSKA (reference sequence). In DNA, the CDR3 is TGCAGTGCTAGGCCGATAGCGGCAAAGGGAGCAGATACGCAGTATTTT. Its translation is CSARPIAAKGADTQYF.

This clonotype has just a few counts. This chain connects TRBV27 to TRBJ2-7; TRBD1 matches at 10 bases. Matching the DNA end better, TRBJ2-4 makes the J call doubtful. The CDR3 extends over 14 amino acids. CDR1 and CDR2 (germline): MNHEY, SMNVEV (reference sequence). DNA for the CDR3: TGTGCCAGCCGTAGGGGACAGGGGAGGGACATTCAGTACTTC. It codes for CASRRGQGRDIQYF.